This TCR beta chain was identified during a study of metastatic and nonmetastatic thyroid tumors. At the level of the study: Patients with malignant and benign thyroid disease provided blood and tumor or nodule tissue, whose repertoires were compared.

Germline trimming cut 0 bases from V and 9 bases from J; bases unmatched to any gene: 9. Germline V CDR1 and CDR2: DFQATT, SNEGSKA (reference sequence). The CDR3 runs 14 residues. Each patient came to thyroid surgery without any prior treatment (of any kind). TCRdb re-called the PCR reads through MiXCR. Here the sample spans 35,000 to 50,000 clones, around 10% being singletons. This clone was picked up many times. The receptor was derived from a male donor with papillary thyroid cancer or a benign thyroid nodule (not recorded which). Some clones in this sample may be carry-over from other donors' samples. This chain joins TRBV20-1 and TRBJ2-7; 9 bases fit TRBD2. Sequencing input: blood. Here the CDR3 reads CSARDSAGGPVQYF. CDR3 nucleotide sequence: TGCAGTGCTAGAGATTCCGCGGGAGGGCCAGTGCAGTACTTC.